The 20 T cell receptor beta chains in this list originate from one sample, sequenced in a study of spatial heterogeneity in lung cancer. Broader study findings: Counts of expanded intratumoral alpha and beta TCRs tracked tumor mutation counts.

Each CDR3 protein gets one entry after TCRdb re-called the 5' RACE reads with MiXCR. Here the sample spans about 13,000 distinct CDR3 sequences, approximately 5.5% being singletons. This sample's time point: sample taken at primary tumor resection. No antigen has been identified for these receptors. The sequenced sample was lung tumor tissue, obtained at surgery. These receptors all stem from a male donor with early-stage non-small cell lung cancer.

This clonotype was found many times. The library was built for alpha chains, so this beta chain is an off-target read and its size means little. The chain is built from TRBV12-3 or TRBV12-4 and TRBJ2-7; possible D gene TRBD1, 5 bases. CDR3 size: 14 residues. V dropped 5 bases and J dropped 2 bases, with 13 bases sitting between them. The CDR3 DNA reads TGTGCCAGCAGTCCCCGAAAGGGGACCTACGAGCAGTACTTC. Its protein is CASSPRKGTYEQYF.

About this clonotype itself: This beta chain is a stray sequence in a library constructed for alpha chains; its clone size is not meaningful. V usage is TRBV28 and J usage is TRBJ2-1; 7 nucleotides match TRBD2. The germline gives CDR1 MDHEN, CDR2 SYDVKM. The CDR3 extends over 16 amino acids. Trimming at V came to 6 bases and at J to 2 bases, leaving 10 bases not matched to a gene. CDR3 sequence (DNA): TGTGCCAGCAGCTTAAGAGCGGGGCGGGCCTACAATGAGCAGTTCTTC. Its protein product is CASSLRAGRAYNEQFF. The complete variable domain, with remaining parts taken from reference TRBV28 and TRBJ2-1, reads DVKVTQSSRYLVKRTGEKVFLECVQDMDHENMFWYRQDPGLGLRLIYFSYDVKMKEKGDIPEGYSVSREKKERFSLILESASTNQTSMYLCASSLRAGRAYNEQFFGPGTRLTVL.

With respect to this clonotype: Being one base from a much bigger clone, this may be a read error. This beta chain slipped into a library made for alpha chains as a stray read, so its size is not meaningful. The V call is TRBV2, the J call TRBJ2-1, with a possible D match to TRBD2 (5 bases). The CDR3 has 13 amino acids. CDR1 and CDR2 from the germline V gene are SNHLY and FYNNEI. The CDR3 bases are TGTGCCAGCAGTGAACTGGGAGCCTCGGAGCTGTTCTTC. Amino acid sequence: CASSELGASELFF.

This clonotype occurred many times. For a library built for alpha chains, this beta chain is a stray read; little rests on its size. The genes are TRBV5-1 and TRBJ2-3; D might be TRBD2 (5 bases). Trimming stripped 4 bases from V and 0 bases from J, with 9 bases between. The CDR3 has 14 residues. Germline CDR1 reads SGHRS; CDR2 reads YFSETQ. The CDR3 nucleotides read TGCGCCAGCAGCCCTAGCCTTAGCACAGATACGCAGTATTTT. This translates into CASSPSLSTDTQYF. The whole variable domain, filled in from reference TRBV5-1 and TRBJ2-3, reads KAGVTQTPRYLIKTRGQQVTLSCSPISGHRSVSWYQQTPGQGLQFLFEYFSETQRNKGNFPGRFSGRQFSNSRSEMNVSTLELGDSALYLCASSPSLSTDTQYFGPGTRLTVL.

This clonotype was recorded many times. Because this beta chain is a stray read in a library intended to capture alpha chains, its abundance should not be given much weight. The chain is built from TRBV6-2 or TRBV6-3 and TRBJ1-1; D is ambiguous. V was clipped by 2 bases and J by 4 bases, with 14 bases between them. The germline V gene encodes CDR1 MNHEY and CDR2 SVGEGT. This CDR3 is built from 15 residues. In DNA, the CDR3 is TGTGCCAGCAGTTACCACATTGGGGTGGGCACTGAAGCTTTCTTT. Encoded protein: CASSYHIGVGTEAFF.

This clonotype was seen only a few times. With the library built for alpha chains, this beta chain is off target and its frequency is not meaningful. The chain carries TRBV6-6 and TRBJ1-1, with D hard to call. Between the trimmed V and J ends, which lost 7 bases and 2 bases, there was a span of 5 bases. Germline CDR1 reads MNHNY; CDR2 reads SVGAGI (reference sequence). This CDR3 comprises 11 residues. The DNA for the CDR3 is TGTGCCAGCAATGCTAACACTGAAGCTTTCTTT. Its protein is CASNANTEAFF.

This clonotype was observed at least ten times. Because this beta chain is a stray read in a library intended to capture alpha chains, its abundance should not be given much weight. V and J are TRBV6-2 or TRBV6-3 and TRBJ2-7; D may be TRBD1 or TRBD2 (5 bases each). V lost 8 bases and J 5 bases, leaving 16 bases between the germline ends. This CDR3 is built from 13 residues. Per the germline V gene, CDR1 is MNHEY and CDR2 is SVGEGT. The CDR3 sequence is CASAKVGVDEQYF. The DNA of the CDR3 is TGTGCCAGCGCCAAAGTGGGGGTCGACGAGCAGTACTTC.

This clonotype was seen ten or more times. Since it is a stray read in a library aimed at alpha chains, this beta chain has a size that is not meaningful. The chain joins TRBV28 to TRBJ2-7; possible D gene TRBD2, 5 bases. Trimming left V 10 bases short and J 2 bases short, with 27 bases between. CDR1 MDHEN and CDR2 SYDVKM come from the germline V gene. CDR3 length equals 17 residues. This CDR3 is CATAPPGPGLLAYEQYF. The CDR3 coding sequence is TGTGCCACCGCCCCTCCCGGGCCGGGGTTGTTGGCCTACGAGCAGTACTTC. The whole variable domain, filled in from reference TRBV28 and TRBJ2-7, reads DVKVTQSSRYLVKRTGEKVFLECVQDMDHENMFWYRQDPGLGLRLIYFSYDVKMKEKGDIPEGYSVSREKKERFSLILESASTNQTSMYLCATAPPGPGLLAYEQYFGPGTRLTVT.

Note on this clonotype: This beta chain slipped into a library made for alpha chains as a stray read, so its size is not meaningful. The rearrangement uses TRBV20-1 and TRBJ1-2; a weak D match, TRBD1 (6 bases). Germline V CDR1 and CDR2: DFQATT, SNEGSKA (reference sequence). The CDR3 consists of 12 residues. The V end was cut by 6 bases, the J end by 3 bases, with 11 bases between. As DNA, the CDR3 is TGCAGTGCCAGGGGAGCAGACTATGGCTACACCTTC. Its translation: CSARGADYGYTF.

The table lists this clonotype with many counts. This beta chain turned up in a library designed for alpha chains; as an off-target read, its abundance says little. This rearrangement joins TRBV29-1 to TRBJ2-4, with D perhaps matching TRBD1 (6 bases). CDR1 SQVTM and CDR2 ANQGSEA come from the germline V gene. The CDR3 runs 13 residues. Trimming left V 6 bases short and J 6 bases short, with 15 bases between. The CDR3, as DNA: TGCAGCGTCTTAGACAGGAATGGAAACATTCAGTACTTC. It specifies CSVLDRNGNIQYF.

This clonotype has at least ten counts. Within a library made for alpha chains, this beta chain is off target, and its count is uninformative. The chain couples TRBV10-3 to TRBJ2-6; the D is unclear. Between the trimmed V and J ends, which lost 2 bases and 2 bases, there was a span of 1 base. The germline gives CDR1 ENHRY, CDR2 SYGVKD. CDR3 size: 13 residues. The CDR3 bases are TGTGCCATCAGTGAGCCTGGGGCCAACGTCCTGACTTTC. Its protein is CAISEPGANVLTF.

This clonotype was seen ten or more times. A library made for alpha chains picked up this beta chain off target, so its size means little. V usage is TRBV27 and J usage is TRBJ2-6; tentatively, D is TRBD2 (5 bases). The CDR3 covers 15 residues. Trimming shortened V by 7 bases and J by 0 bases, and 10 bases separated the two germline ends. Per germline, CDR1 MNHEY and CDR2 SMNVEV (reference sequence). The CDR3 region has the DNA TGTGCCAGCACCCGGGGTTTCTCTGGGGCCAACGTCCTGACTTTC. Translating gives CASTRGFSGANVLTF.

This clonotype has a count of ten or more. In a library made to pick up alpha chains, this beta chain is a stray read with a size that means little. The rearrangement links TRBV5-5 to TRBJ2-2; D uncertain. Trimming took 2 bases from V and 7 from J, leaving 9 bases between them. CDR3 length equals 13 residues. The germline V gene encodes CDR1 SGHKS and CDR2 YYEKEE (reference sequence). DNA for the CDR3: TGTGCCAGCAGCTTTGTCTGGGACGGGGAGCTGTTTTTT. This codes for CASSFVWDGELFF. The full variable domain, its missing parts supplied by reference TRBV5-5 and TRBJ2-2, is DAGVTQSPTHLIKTRGQQVTLRCSPISGHKSVSWYQQVLGQGPQFIFQYYEKEERGRGNFPDRFSARQFPNYSSELNVNALLLGDSALYLCASSFVWDGELFFGEGSRLTVL.

This clonotype has ten or more counts. For a library built for alpha chains, this beta chain is a stray read; little rests on its size. This chain's CDR3 is CASSGQGYDSPLHF. CDR3 nucleotide sequence: TGTGCCAGCTCGGGACAGGGGTACGATTCACCCCTCCACTTT. V usage is TRBV18 and J usage is TRBJ1-6, with TRBD1 identical over 10 bases. This CDR3 is 14 amino acids long. J was trimmed by 8 bases and V by 6 bases; bases with no gene match: 4. Germline CDR1 is KGHSH and CDR2 is LQKENI. Supplemented by reference TRBV18 and TRBJ1-6, the full variable domain reads NAGVMQNPRHLVRRRGQEARLRCSPMKGHSHVYWYRQLPEEGLKFMVYLQKENIIDESGMPKERFSAEFPKEGPSILRIQQVVRGDSAAYFCASSGQGYDSPLHFGNGTRLTVT.

This clonotype was recorded many times. In a library made to pick up alpha chains, this beta chain is a stray read with a size that means little. The V and J genes are TRBV6-5 and TRBJ1-2; D may be TRBD1 (6 bases). Trimming took 7 bases from V and 8 from J, leaving 17 bases between them. This CDR3 comprises 13 residues. CDR1 and CDR2 from the germline V gene are MNHEY and SVGAGI. Here the CDR3 DNA reads TGTGCCAGCAAACCGGGACATACTATCGGCTACACCTTC. It yields the protein CASKPGHTIGYTF.

The table lists this clonotype with many counts. With the library built for alpha chains, this beta chain is off target and its frequency is not meaningful. The V and J genes are TRBV4-3 and TRBJ1-5, with unresolved D. Germline CDR1 LGHNA, CDR2 YSLEER. The V end lost 4 bases, the J end lost 4 bases, and 14 bases lay between the germline ends. This CDR3 comprises 15 residues. In DNA form, the CDR3 reads TGCGCCAGCAGCCGGTCGGCCAGGTGGAATCAGCCCCAGCATTTT. Translation gives CASSRSARWNQPQHF.

This clonotype was seen more than once but under ten times. As an off-target read in a library built for alpha chains, this beta chain has a frequency of little significance. This rearrangement joins TRBV7-2 to TRBJ2-6; TRBD1 matches at 9 bases. CDR3 length: 18 amino acids. The junction had 11 bases not matched to a gene; V was cut back by 5 bases and J by 3 bases. Germline values: CDR1 SGHTA, CDR2 FQGNSA. The CDR3 DNA is TGTGCCAGCAGCCCCAATCCCGGGACAGGGTATGGGGCCAACGTCCTGACTTTC. As protein: CASSPNPGTGYGANVLTF.

For this clonotype: Little can be read into the size of this beta chain, an off-target read in a library designed for alpha chains. The chain carries TRBV10-3 and TRBJ2-5, with D unresolved. Germline CDR1 reads ENHRY; CDR2 reads SYGVKD. Trimming took off 2 bases at V and 9 bases at J, with 10 bases between the two ends. The CDR3 is 12 residues long. As DNA, the CDR3 is TGTGCCATCAGTGAGGACATTGAGGCCCAGTACTTC. It encodes CAISEDIEAQYF.

This clonotype was recorded many times. One end of the junction is discordant with germline, which a read error may explain. Since the library was made to target alpha chains, this beta chain is a stray read and its abundance is not meaningful. The gene calls are TRBV6-5 and TRBJ2-7; D not resolved. This CDR3 comprises 12 residues. Per the germline V gene, CDR1 is MNHEY and CDR2 is SVGAGI. CDR3 protein: CATSIGESEQYF. The CDR3 nucleotides read TGTGCCACCAGTATTGGGGAATCCGAGCAGTACTTC.

This clonotype was seen a handful of times. This beta chain slipped into a library made for alpha chains as a stray read, so its size is not meaningful. This chain's CDR3 is CASSWDRGNTGELFF. In nucleotides, the CDR3 is TGTGCCAGCAGTTGGGACAGGGGGAACACCGGGGAGCTGTTTTTT. The rearrangement uses TRBV11-2 and TRBJ2-2, with 10 bases identical to TRBD1. J lost 1 base, V lost 6 bases, and 2 bases had no gene match. From germline, CDR1 is SGHAT and CDR2 FQNNGV. CDR3 length: 15 residues.